This TCR beta chain was retrieved from a study of control samples from healthy donors and cancer patients. Some clones are missing from TCRdb's copy, which holds only in-frame ones; the method was immunoSEQ multiplex PCR. Counted here are 100,000 to 150,000 clones, roughly 92% occurring once; the ten biggest clones make up around 5.4%. This CDR3 has 13 amino acids. J was trimmed by 4 bases and V by 3 bases; bases with no gene match: 4. CDR1 is SQVTM, CDR2 ANQGSEA, per germline. Sequencing was performed on blood. The clonotype comes from a man aged 18 to 29 in good health. The chain links TRBV29-1 to TRBJ2-3; 7 positions agree with TRBD2. This chain's CDR3 is CSVEGLAADTQYF. DNA of the CDR3: TGCAGCGTTGAGGGGCTAGCGGCAGATACGCAGTATTTT.